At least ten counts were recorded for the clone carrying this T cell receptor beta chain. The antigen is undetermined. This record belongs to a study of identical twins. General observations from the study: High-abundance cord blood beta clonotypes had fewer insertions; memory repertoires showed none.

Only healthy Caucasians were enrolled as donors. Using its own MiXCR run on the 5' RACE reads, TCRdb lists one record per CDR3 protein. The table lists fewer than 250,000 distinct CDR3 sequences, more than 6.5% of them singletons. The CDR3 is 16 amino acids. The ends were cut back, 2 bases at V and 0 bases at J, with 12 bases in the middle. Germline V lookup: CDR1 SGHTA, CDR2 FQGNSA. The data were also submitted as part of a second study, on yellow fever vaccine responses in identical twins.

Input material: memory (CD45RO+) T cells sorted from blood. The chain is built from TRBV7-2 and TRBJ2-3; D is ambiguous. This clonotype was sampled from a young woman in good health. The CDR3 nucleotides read TGTGCCAGCAGCTTATATCCCGCAGGTAGCACAGATACGCAGTATTTT. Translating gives CASSLYPAGSTDTQYF.